Listed below are T cell receptor beta chains from one sample, sequenced in a study of CD8 T cells in Susac syndrome. TCRdb re-called the immunoSEQ multiplex PCR reads through MiXCR, storing one row per CDR3 protein. The top ten hold around 0.13% of the sample, which has 150,000 to 200,000 distinct CDR3 sequences, around 93% seen once. The sequencing input was CD4+ T cells from PBMCs. These TCRs come from a human donor in good health. Each CDR3 is given with its conserved first and last residue. D genes are given only for firm matches. Some rows mark clone size as missing; the rest say once, few, many or name a class of expanded clone.

d_gene	v_gene	j_gene	abundance	CDR3aa	CDR3nt
.	TRBV20-1	TRBJ2-7	.	CSATSHSSQYF	TGCAGTGCCACTTCACATTCCTCCCAGTACTTC
.	TRBV10-3	TRBJ2-2	.	CAISPRSNTGELFF	TGTGCCATCAGTCCTAGGTCGAACACCGGGGAGCTGTTTTTT
TRBD1	TRBV4-1	TRBJ1-4	.	CASSQPGQGNEKLFF	TGCGCCAGCAGCCAGCCGGGACAGGGTAATGAAAAACTGTTTTTT
.	TRBV27	TRBJ2-3	few	CASSSRTDTQYF	TGTGCCAGCAGTTCTCGCACAGATACGCAGTATTTT
TRBD2	TRBV19	TRBJ2-3	.	CASSILRTSGGADTQYF	TGTGCCAGTAGTATCCTCCGGACTAGCGGGGGTGCAGATACGCAGTATTTT
.	TRBV19	TRBJ1-6	.	CASSNMEYSPLHF	TGTGCCAGTAGTAATATGGAATATTCACCCCTCCACTTT
.	TRBV14	TRBJ1-2	.	CASSQDWGDGYTF	TGTGCCAGCAGCCAAGATTGGGGGGACGGCTACACCTTC
TRBD1	TRBV5-1	TRBJ2-6	.	CASVTGTGANVLTF	TGCGCCAGCGTGACAGGGACTGGGGCCAACGTCCTGACTTTC
.	TRBV20-1	TRBJ2-7	.	CSAPKGGGDEQYF	TGCAGTGCCCCCAAAGGGGGTGGGGACGAGCAGTACTTC
TRBD1	TRBV4-1	TRBJ1-5	.	CASSQAGQGDQPQHF	TGCGCCAGCAGCCAGGCGGGACAGGGAGATCAGCCCCAGCATTTT
.	TRBV3-1	TRBJ1-6	.	CASSENTLGSPLHF	TGTGCCAGCAGCGAGAACACTTTGGGTTCACCCCTCCACTTT
TRBD1	TRBV2	TRBJ1-1	.	CASKDRGRDTEAFF	TGTGCCAGCAAGGACAGGGGACGAGACACTGAAGCTTTCTTT
.	TRBV23-1	TRBJ2-7	few	CASSQICYEQYF	TGCGCCAGCAGTCAAATATGCTACGAGCAGTACTTC
TRBD2	TRBV13	TRBJ2-3	.	CASSPRTSGHTDTQYF	TGTGCCAGCAGCCCCAGGACTAGCGGGCACACAGATACGCAGTATTTT
.	TRBV9	TRBJ1-6	.	CASSVVGEEASPLHF	TGTGCCAGCAGCGTAGTGGGGGAGGAGGCTTCACCCCTCCACTTT
.	TRBV9	TRBJ2-3	.	CASSVSLTDTQYF	TGTGCCAGCAGCGTGAGCCTCACAGATACGCAGTATTTT
.	TRBV15	TRBJ2-3	.	CATSREDPGTDTQYF	TGTGCCACCAGCCGAGAGGACCCGGGCACAGATACGCAGTATTTT
.	TRBV3-1	TRBJ1-2	.	CASSQGPSPGYTF	TGTGCCAGCAGCCAAGGGCCTTCGCCTGGCTACACCTTC
.	TRBV18	TRBJ1-1	.	CASSPLPVNTEAFF	TGTGCCAGCTCACCACTCCCGGTGAACACTGAAGCTTTCTTT
.	TRBV4-1	TRBJ2-3	.	CASSRLGISTDTQYF	TGCGCCAGCAGCCGCCTCGGGATCAGCACAGATACGCAGTATTTT
TRBD2	TRBV5-4	TRBJ2-1	.	CASSRSGGYDEQFF	TGTGCCAGCAGCCGTAGCGGGGGATATGATGAGCAGTTCTTC
.	TRBV5-1	TRBJ2-2	.	CASSLGTTNTGELFF	TGCGCCAGCAGCTTAGGGACCACGAACACCGGGGAGCTGTTTTTT
TRBD1	TRBV30	TRBJ1-3	once	CAWSIGTVNTIYF	TGTGCCTGGAGTATTGGGACAGTAAACACCATATATTTT
TRBD2	TRBV7-9	TRBJ2-3	.	CASSAGRLAVRSDTQYF	TGTGCCAGCAGCGCCGGCCGACTAGCGGTGCGCTCAGATACGCAGTATTTT
.	TRBV12-3/TRBV12-4	TRBJ1-2	.	CASSEDRRLSTF	TGTGCCAGCAGTGAAGACAGACGGCTAAGCACCTTC
.	TRBV5-6	TRBJ1-2	.	CASSLQGAYYGYTF	TGTGCCAGCAGCTTGCAGGGAGCCTACTATGGCTACACCTTC
TRBD1	TRBV2	TRBJ1-1	.	CASSEGLDRGRWGVEAFF	TGTGCCAGCAGTGAAGGGCTGGACAGGGGCCGCTGGGGTGTTGAAGCTTTCTTT
.	TRBV9	TRBJ2-5	.	CASSVEAAGETQYF	TGTGCCAGCAGCGTAGAGGCAGCAGGAGAGACCCAGTACTTC
.	TRBV9	TRBJ2-3	.	CASSPDPSTQYF	TGTGCCAGCAGCCCAGACCCATCCACGCAGTATTTT
.	TRBV5-1	TRBJ1-2	once	CASSLEQRIYTF	TGCGCCAGCAGCTTGGAGCAGCGGATCTACACCTTC
.	TRBV11-1	TRBJ2-7	.	CASSLGTIYSYEQYF	TGTGCCAGCAGCTTAGGGACTATCTACTCCTACGAGCAGTACTTC
TRBD2	TRBV2	TRBJ2-7	.	CASNLRRLAGFEQYF	TGTGCCAGCAACCTCAGGAGGCTAGCGGGGTTCGAGCAGTACTTC
.	TRBV10-1	TRBJ1-2	.	CASPLRQGNGYTF	TGCGCCAGCCCACTGCGGCAGGGGAATGGCTACACCTTC
TRBD1	TRBV12-3/TRBV12-4	TRBJ1-1	.	CASSQRTGGTAFF	TGTGCCAGCAGCCAGCGGACAGGGGGAACGGCTTTCTTT
.	TRBV10-3	TRBJ2-2	.	CAIRGARQNTGELFF	TGTGCCATCAGAGGGGCCCGACAGAACACCGGGGAGCTGTTTTTT
.	TRBV29-1	TRBJ2-6	.	CSVKAGGNVLTF	TGCAGCGTTAAAGCGGGTGGCAACGTCCTGACTTTC
TRBD2	TRBV10-1	TRBJ2-5	once	CASSESGLAETQYF	TGCGCCAGCAGTGAGTCGGGACTAGCCGAGACCCAGTACTTC
TRBD1	TRBV5-1	TRBJ1-1	.	CASALTGNLNTEAFF	TGCGCCAGCGCCCTGACAGGGAACCTGAACACTGAAGCTTTCTTT
TRBD2	TRBV12-3/TRBV12-4	TRBJ2-5	.	CASRRIAGETQYF	TGTGCCAGCAGACGAATAGCGGGAGAGACCCAGTACTTC
.	TRBV5-4	TRBJ1-1	.	CASSLVRGANTEAFF	TGTGCCAGCAGCTTGGTTCGAGGGGCGAACACTGAAGCTTTCTTT
.	TRBV7-2	TRBJ1-2	.	CASSLVGRGGYGYTF	TGTGCCAGCAGCTTAGTCGGGCGCGGTGGGTATGGCTACACCTTC
.	TRBV3-1	TRBJ2-7	few	CASSQDLGGYEQYF	TGTGCCAGCAGCCAAGATTTAGGGGGATACGAGCAGTACTTC
TRBD1	TRBV5-8	TRBJ1-1	.	CASRPRGPRAQRSMNTEAFF	TGTGCCAGCAGGCCTAGGGGGCCCCGGGCACAACGTAGCATGAACACTGAAGCTTTCTTT
.	TRBV10-3	TRBJ1-3	.	CATGERDTIYF	TGTGCCACCGGAGAACGGGACACCATATATTTT
TRBD2	TRBV9	TRBJ2-3	.	CASSPSGGRGGTDTQYF	TGTGCCAGCAGCCCCTCCGGAGGGCGGGGGGGCACAGATACGCAGTATTTT
.	TRBV5-1	TRBJ1-5	once	CASSLGPSGINQPQHF	TGCGCCAGCAGCTTGGGCCCCTCAGGGATCAATCAGCCCCAGCATTTT
.	TRBV20-1	TRBJ2-3	.	CSGEGGTDTQYF	TGCAGTGGCGAGGGAGGCACAGATACGCAGTATTTT
.	TRBV20-1	TRBJ1-2	once	CSARDYRSGGYTF	TGCAGTGCTAGAGATTACAGGTCCGGTGGCTACACCTTC
.	TRBV6-5	TRBJ1-2	.	CASSSRVSGYTF	TGTGCCAGCAGTTCCAGGGTGTCGGGCTACACCTTC
.	TRBV24-1	TRBJ2-2	.	CATSGWTGELFF	TGTGCCACCAGTGGATGGACCGGGGAGCTGTTTTTT
TRBD2	TRBV20-1	TRBJ2-1	.	CSARGLARYNEQFF	TGCAGTGCTAGAGGACTAGCTAGGTACAATGAGCAGTTCTTC
.	TRBV20-1	TRBJ1-2	.	CSARDRAAYGYTF	TGCAGTGCTAGAGATCGGGCAGCATATGGCTACACCTTC
.	TRBV14	TRBJ1-4	.	CASSLRGRGEKLFF	TGTGCCAGCAGCCTGCGGGGGAGAGGTGAAAAACTGTTTTTT